The 22 T cell receptor beta chains presented below share a single source sample, sequenced in a study of Tregs in tolerant kidney transplant recipients. The nonmyeloablative bone marrow transplants came from related graft donors, with transient mixed chimerism. Libraries were prepared by immunoSEQ multiplex PCR; TCRdb keeps only in-frame clonotypes and omits some of them. The table records some 50,000 clones, around nine tenths of them present only once. The specimen was CD8+ T cells from blood (PBMCs), collected 12 months after the transplant. All receptors derive from a human patient who received a combined kidney and bone marrow transplant. A share of the T cells may be of graft donor origin.

This clone was found once. The J gene is TRBJ2-7, the V gene TRBV7-2, with D perhaps matching TRBD2 (5 bases). The V end was cut by 4 bases, the J end by 0 bases, with 19 bases between. The CDR3 is made up of 17 amino acids. Germline CDR1 SGHTA, CDR2 FQGNSA. CDR3 protein: CASSSSRGFDSSYEQYF. CDR3 bases: TGTGCCAGCAGCTCCTCCCGGGGATTCGATAGCTCCTACGAGCAGTACTTC.

The chain employs TRBV7-3 and TRBJ2-1, with 13 bases aligning to TRBD2. The CDR3 is made up of 15 amino acids. The germline V gene encodes CDR1 SGHTA and CDR2 FQGTGA. The J segment lost 9 bases and the V segment lost 5 bases, leaving 7 bases of the junction unmatched. CDR3: CASSTGLAGEFEQFF. In nucleotides, the CDR3 is TGTGCCAGCAGCACAGGACTAGCGGGAGAATTTGAGCAGTTCTTC. Variable domain in full (rest from reference TRBV7-3 and TRBJ2-1): GAGVSQTPSNKVTEKGKYVELRCDPISGHTALYWYRQSLGQGPEFLIYFQGTGAADDSGLPNDRFFAVRPEGSVSTLKIQRTERGDSAVYLCASSTGLAGEFEQFFGPGTRLTVL.

The chain recombines TRBV4-3 with TRBJ1-1; weak D call: TRBD1 (5 bases). The germline V gene encodes CDR1 LGHNA and CDR2 YSLEER. The germline V and J ends were trimmed by 1 base and 0 bases, with 9 bases remaining between them. The CDR3 is made up of 15 amino acids. The chain's CDR3 is CASSQVRQMNTEAFF. Here the CDR3 DNA reads TGCGCCAGCAGCCAAGTGCGACAGATGAACACTGAAGCTTTCTTT.

The chain uses TRBV7-9 and TRBJ1-5, with 7 bases fitting TRBD1. Germline lookup yields CDR1 SEHNR and CDR2 FQNEAQ (reference sequence). The CDR3 is made up of 15 amino acids. V dropped 4 bases and J dropped 5; count of bases not matched to a gene: 8. CDR3 DNA sequence: TGTGCCAGCAGCTCATCCCGAGACAGGGATCAGCCCCAGCATTTT. It is translated as CASSSSRDRDQPQHF.

V and J are TRBV14 and TRBJ1-5, with 7 positions matching TRBD1. This CDR3 region has 14 residues. J lost 4 bases, V lost 4 bases, and 4 bases had no gene match. Germline V gene data show CDR1 as SGHDN and CDR2 as FVKESK. The CDR3: CASSLGGQNQPQHF. The CDR3 coding sequence is TGTGCCAGCAGCCTAGGGGGCCAGAATCAGCCCCAGCATTTT.

The chain combines TRBV11-2 with TRBJ2-7; D perhaps matches TRBD1 (6 bases). The V end lost 1 base, the J end lost 2 bases, and 12 bases lay between the germline ends. CDR3 length: 15 amino acids. Germline values: CDR1 SGHAT, CDR2 FQNNGV. The CDR3, as DNA: TGTGCCAGCAGCTTAGCGACAGGTCCAGCCTACGAGCAGTACTTC. As protein: CASSLATGPAYEQYF.

The chain joins TRBV18 to TRBJ1-2, with D unclear. Germline CDR1 reads KGHSH; CDR2 reads LQKENI. The CDR3 sequence is 16 residues long. Trimming took off 2 bases at V and 9 bases at J, with 22 bases between the two ends. This CDR3 is CASSPGGLIGVESYTF. CDR3 in DNA: TGTGCCAGCTCACCAGGAGGTCTCATCGGGGTAGAAAGCTACACCTTC.

The chain combines TRBV27 with TRBJ2-7; possibly TRBD1 for D (5 bases). The CDR3 has 15 amino acids. Germline values: CDR1 MNHEY, CDR2 SMNVEV (reference sequence). V lost 0 bases and J lost 1, with 10 bases in between. The CDR3 reads CASSLSGQGSYEQYF. The CDR3 DNA reads as TGTGCCAGCAGTTTATCGGGTCAGGGTTCCTACGAGCAGTACTTC.

The chain has TRBV6-5 and TRBJ1-2; TRBD1 aligns across 7 bases. Trimming removed 0 bases from V and 3 bases from J; junction bases left unmatched: 4. The CDR3 has 15 residues. The V gene's germline CDR1 is MNHEY and CDR2 SVGAGI. The CDR3 DNA sequence: TGTGCCAGCAGTTACTCGATTGACAGGGACTATGGCTACACCTTC. Translated: CASSYSIDRDYGYTF.

This chain joins TRBV27 and TRBJ2-2, with D maybe TRBD1 (5 bases). Germline V gene lookup returns CDR1 MNHEY and CDR2 SMNVEV (reference sequence). The CDR3 has 13 residues. The V end was cut by 2 bases, the J end by 5 bases, with 6 bases between. This CDR3 is CASSLGATGELFF. The CDR3 coding sequence is TGTGCCAGCAGTTTAGGGGCAACCGGGGAGCTGTTTTTT.

The rearrangement joins TRBV6-1 to TRBJ1-4; no clear D. CDR3 size: 17 residues. Between the trimmed V and J ends, which lost 0 bases and 4 bases, there was a span of 15 bases. Germline CDR1 is MNHNS and CDR2 is SASEGT. The CDR3 DNA reads TGTGCCAGCAGTGAAGCCCCCCGGACTGGGTTTAATGAAAAACTGTTTTTT. Its translation: CASSEAPRTGFNEKLFF.

The V and J genes are TRBV12-5 and TRBJ2-7; 7 nucleotides align to TRBD1. The CDR3 runs 15 residues. CDR1 is LGHNT, CDR2 FRNRAP, per germline. Losses at the gene ends were 6 bases for V and 5 bases for J; bases not matched to a gene: 13. In DNA form, the CDR3 reads TGTGCTAGTGGAATAGACAGGGTCAACCCCCACGAGCAGTACTTC. Translating it yields CASGIDRVNPHEQYF.

This clone appeared a few times. This chain uses TRBV19 with TRBJ1-1; perhaps TRBD1 as D (5 bases). Germline CDR1 LNHDA, CDR2 SQIVND (reference sequence). The CDR3 covers 15 residues. V lost 1 base and J 3 bases, leaving 12 bases between the germline ends. The CDR3 protein is CASSIAAGSDTEAFF. DNA of the CDR3: TGTGCCAGTAGTATAGCCGCAGGGTCGGACACTGAAGCTTTCTTT. Filled out from reference TRBV19 and TRBJ1-1, the complete variable domain reads DGGITQSPKYLFRKEGQNVTLSCEQNLNHDAMYWYRQDPGQGLRLIYYSQIVNDFQKGDIAEGYSVSREKKESFPLTVTSAQKNPTAFYLCASSIAAGSDTEAFFGQGTRLTVV.

The rearrangement joins TRBV19 to TRBJ2-1; 12 bases line up with TRBD2. CDR1 and CDR2 (germline): LNHDA, SQIVND (reference sequence). The CDR3 runs 16 residues. Trimming cost V 2 bases and J 10 bases; bases outside gene matches: 9. This CDR3 reads CASSIWLAGGQDEQFF. In DNA, the CDR3 is TGTGCCAGTAGTATATGGCTAGCGGGGGGGCAGGACGAGCAGTTCTTC.

V and J are TRBV2 and TRBJ2-7; 7 nucleotides match TRBD1. This CDR3 region has 14 residues. Germline CDR1 is SNHLY and CDR2 is FYNNEI. After removal of 3 bases from V and 0 bases from J, the junction contained 2 bases not matched to a gene. CDR3 protein: CASSETGSSYEQYF. As DNA, the CDR3 is TGTGCCAGCAGTGAGACAGGGAGCTCCTACGAGCAGTACTTC.

This chain uses TRBV11-2 with TRBJ1-4; 9 bases map to TRBD1. The CDR3 consists of 15 residues. Trimming cost V 1 base and J 6 bases; bases outside gene matches: 3. In germline, CDR1 is SGHAT, CDR2 FQNNGV. CDR3 nucleotide sequence: TGTGCCAGCAGCTTAGTTGGGACAGGGCATGAAAAACTGTTTTTT. Translation gives CASSLVGTGHEKLFF.

CDR3 sequence: CSVGGDDEQYF. As DNA, the CDR3 is TGCAGCGTTGGGGGGGATGACGAGCAGTACTTC. The chain links TRBV29-1 to TRBJ2-7; weak D call: TRBD2 (6 bases). CDR1 is SQVTM and CDR2 is ANQGSEA in the germline V gene. V dropped 4 bases and J dropped 5 bases, with 9 bases sitting between them. The CDR3 spans 11 residues.

V usage is TRBV7-9 and J usage is TRBJ1-6, with no clear D. Germline CDR1 is SEHNR and CDR2 is FQNEAQ (reference sequence). CDR3 length equals 16 residues. The ends were cut back, 5 bases at V and 2 bases at J, with 13 bases in the middle. CDR3 protein: CASSREGEAYNSPLHF. Here the CDR3 DNA reads TGTGCCAGCAGCCGGGAGGGAGAGGCCTATAATTCACCCCTCCACTTT.

The rearrangement links TRBV19 to TRBJ2-3; 13 bases agree with TRBD2. The trim removed 5 bases at V and 0 bases at J, leaving 2 bases unmatched. CDR3 length: 16 residues. Per the germline V gene, CDR1 is LNHDA and CDR2 is SQIVND (reference sequence). CDR3 region: CASSLGLAGSTDTQYF. DNA for the CDR3: TGTGCCAGTAGTCTGGGACTAGCGGGGAGCACAGATACGCAGTATTTT.

This sequence joins TRBV7-8 and TRBJ2-5; D gene unclear. Trimming removed 5 bases from V and 5 bases from J, with 12 bases in between. Germline V CDR1 and CDR2: SGHVS, FQNEAQ. CDR3 length: 13 amino acids. The CDR3 DNA reads as TGTGCCAGCAGCCATCGGGTGCTCGAGACCCAGTACTTC. Residues: CASSHRVLETQYF.

The V gene is TRBV27, the J gene TRBJ1-4, with D possibly TRBD1 on 6 matching bases. Germline loops: CDR1 MNHEY, CDR2 SMNVEV (reference sequence). The CDR3 spans 14 residues. V lost 0 bases, J lost 7 bases, and 9 bases lay in between. The CDR3 sequence: CASSLSQGSEKLFF. The CDR3 DNA is TGTGCCAGCAGTTTATCACAGGGAAGTGAAAAACTGTTTTTT.

The gene calls are TRBV9 and TRBJ2-2, with 9 bases identical to TRBD2. Germline values: CDR1 SGDLS, CDR2 YYNGEE. This CDR3 comprises 18 residues. V dropped 1 base and J dropped 2; count of bases not matched to a gene: 9. This CDR3 reads CASSVPTSGLANTGELFF. The CDR3 region has the DNA TGTGCCAGCAGCGTACCCACTTCGGGACTAGCTAACACCGGGGAGCTGTTTTTT.